These T cell receptor beta chains were read from a single sample in a study of shared clonotypes between healthy human individuals. Produced via immunoSEQ multiplex PCR; TCRdb's table is partial and in-frame only. The sample shows over 700,000 clones, 72% of them seen only once. Sequenced sample: memory CD4+ T cells sorted from blood. The receptors were sampled from a woman aged 25 to 39 in good health. Both conserved end residues are part of each CDR3. Each record gives: clone size, D gene, V gene, J gene, CDR3 protein, CDR3 DNA. D genes are given only for firm matches. Some rows have no size entry. The others give once, few or many, or a class for an expanded clone.

-	-	TRBV10-3	TRBJ2-7	CAISEGSGLTYEQYF	TGTGCCATCAGTGAGGGGTCGGGCCTAACCTACGAGCAGTACTTC
-	TRBD1	TRBV11-2	TRBJ2-6	CASSLEPGQGSGANVLTF	TGTGCCAGCAGCTTAGAGCCGGGACAGGGATCTGGGGCCAACGTCCTGACTTTC
-	-	TRBV4-1	TRBJ2-3	CASSLQAGFSTDTQYF	TGCGCCAGCAGCCTCCAAGCCGGTTTCAGCACAGATACGCAGTATTTT
-	-	TRBV6-5	TRBJ2-2	CASSPTGVPYGELFF	TGTGCCAGCAGTCCAACTGGGGTCCCCTACGGGGAGCTGTTTTTT
-	-	TRBV30	TRBJ2-3	CAWSATSLITDTQYF	TGTGCCTGGAGTGCAACTAGCCTAATCACAGATACGCAGTATTTT
-	TRBD1	TRBV15	TRBJ1-4	CATSRDANTGGDYEKLFF	TGTGCCACCAGCAGAGATGCCAATACAGGGGGAGATTATGAAAAACTGTTTTTT
-	TRBD2	TRBV7-9	TRBJ2-1	CASSRTSGRGDNEQFF	TGTGCCAGCAGCCGGACTAGCGGGAGGGGGGACAATGAGCAGTTCTTC
-	-	TRBV11-2	TRBJ2-5	CASRAFSGQKQETQYF	TGTGCCAGCAGAGCTTTCTCGGGTCAGAAGCAAGAGACCCAGTACTTC
-	-	TRBV28	TRBJ2-2	CASSSRLADTGELFF	TGTGCCAGCAGCAGCCGGCTAGCAGATACCGGGGAGCTGTTTTTT
once	-	TRBV10-3	TRBJ2-1	CAISGQAVNEQFF	TGTGCCATCAGTGGACAGGCGGTCAATGAGCAGTTCTTC
-	-	TRBV7-8	TRBJ2-7	CASSLARGFPYEQYF	TGTGCCAGCAGCTTAGCGCGCGGATTTCCCTACGAGCAGTACTTC
-	-	TRBV28	TRBJ1-2	CASSPIVEGYTF	TGTGCCAGCAGCCCTATCGTGGAAGGCTACACCTTC
once	TRBD2	TRBV2	TRBJ2-7	CASRGPRLAGVRRNEQYF	TGTGCCAGCAGAGGACCTCGACTAGCGGGAGTCAGGAGGAACGAGCAGTACTTC
-	-	TRBV19	TRBJ2-7	CASSGQGYEQYF	TGTGCCAGTAGTGGGCAGGGGTACGAGCAGTACTTC
-	TRBD1	TRBV11-2	TRBJ2-6	CASSDRVSGANVLTF	TGTGCCAGCAGCGACAGGGTTTCTGGGGCCAACGTCCTGACTTTC
-	-	TRBV7-2	TRBJ2-6	CASSLAGGAGANVLTF	TGTGCCAGCAGCTTAGCGGGCGGGGCTGGGGCCAACGTCCTGACTTTC
-	-	TRBV5-1	TRBJ2-3	CASSLNTGTDTQYF	TGCGCCAGCAGCTTGAATACCGGCACAGATACGCAGTATTTT
-	TRBD1	TRBV4-1	TRBJ2-2	CASSPTGSPGTGGTGELFF	TGCGCCAGCAGCCCCACGGGGTCACCCGGGACAGGGGGCACCGGGGAGCTGTTTTTT
-	-	TRBV7-8	TRBJ1-5	CASSLARFFGENQPQHF	TGTGCCAGCAGCTTAGCCCGGTTCTTTGGGGAAAATCAGCCCCAGCATTTT
few	-	TRBV23-1	TRBJ2-7	CASSRCRGRAVFAYEQYF	TGCGCCAGCAGTCGTTGTCGGGGGAGAGCGGTGTTTGCCTACGAGCAGTACTTC
many	-	TRBV7-9	TRBJ1-2	CASTDDRPFAF	TGTGCCAGCACCGACGACAGGCCCTTCGCCTTC
few	TRBD1	TRBV28	TRBJ1-1	CASGYDRAAFF	TGTGCCAGCGGCTACGACAGGGCAGCTTTCTTT
-	-	TRBV30	TRBJ2-4	CAWTAPGAWKNIQYF	TGTGCCTGGACCGCACCAGGGGCCTGGAAAAACATTCAGTACTTC
-	TRBD1	TRBV11-2	TRBJ2-2	CASTTRDRGPGELFF	TGTGCCAGCACTACAAGGGACAGGGGTCCCGGGGAGCTGTTTTTT
few	TRBD2	TRBV5-1	TRBJ2-1	CASSSSSGAYNEQFF	TGCGCCAGCAGCTCAAGTAGCGGGGCCTACAATGAGCAGTTCTTC